This T cell receptor (beta chain) was retrieved from a study of technical replicates of blood from a handful of donors. CDR1 is SEHNR, CDR2 FQNEAQ, per germline (reference sequence). The CDR3 has 15 amino acids. V was shortened by 4 bases and J by 6 bases, with 18 bases between the two germline ends. Sequenced by immunoSEQ multiplex PCR; TCRdb stores in-frame clones only, minus some. This table holds 95,000 to 100,000 clones, roughly 95% found once. V usage is TRBV7-9 and J usage is TRBJ1-1; a possible D gene is TRBD1 (6 bases). The clonotype was recovered from a human donor in good health. What was sequenced was T cells isolated from PBMCs. The CDR3 nucleotides are TGTGCCAGCAGCTCTATGATGGGGGCGGATTCTGAAGCTTTCTTT. Translation gives CASSSMMGADSEAFF.